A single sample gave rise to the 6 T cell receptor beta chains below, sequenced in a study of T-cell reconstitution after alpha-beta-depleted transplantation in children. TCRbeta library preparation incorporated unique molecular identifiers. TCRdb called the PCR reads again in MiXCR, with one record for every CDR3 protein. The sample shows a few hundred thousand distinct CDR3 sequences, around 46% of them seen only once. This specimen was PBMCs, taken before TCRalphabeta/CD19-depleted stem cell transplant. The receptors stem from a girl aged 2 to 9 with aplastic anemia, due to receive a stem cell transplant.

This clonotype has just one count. The DNA of the CDR3 is TGTGCCAGCAGCCCAAATTCTGCCAAAAACATTCAGTACTTC. This encodes CASSPNSAKNIQYF. The chain has TRBV7-3 and TRBJ2-4; unclear D gene. The CDR3 is 14 residues long. The ends were cut back, 5 bases at V and 1 base at J, with 9 bases in the middle. The V gene's germline CDR1 is SGHTA and CDR2 FQGTGA.

CDR3 residues: CSADSTGNYGYTF. CDR3 DNA sequence: TGCAGTGCCGATTCGACTGGTAACTATGGCTACACCTTC. The rearrangement links TRBV20-1 to TRBJ1-2; no reliable D call. Germline lookup yields CDR1 DFQATT and CDR2 SNEGSKA (reference sequence). CDR3 length equals 13 residues. Trimming cost V 6 bases and J 1 base, with 12 bases left between them.

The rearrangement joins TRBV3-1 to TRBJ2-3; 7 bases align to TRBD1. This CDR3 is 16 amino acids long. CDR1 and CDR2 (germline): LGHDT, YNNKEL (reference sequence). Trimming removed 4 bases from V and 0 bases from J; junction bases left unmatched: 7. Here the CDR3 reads CASSPIPGQSTDTQYF. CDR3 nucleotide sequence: TGTGCCAGCAGCCCAATACCGGGACAGAGCACAGATACGCAGTATTTT.

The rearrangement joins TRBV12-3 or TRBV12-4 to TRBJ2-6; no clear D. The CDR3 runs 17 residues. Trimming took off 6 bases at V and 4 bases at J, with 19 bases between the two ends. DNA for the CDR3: TGTGCCAGCAGCCCCCCCCACATTGGGTCCGGGGCCAACGTCCTGACTTTC. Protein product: CASSPPHIGSGANVLTF.

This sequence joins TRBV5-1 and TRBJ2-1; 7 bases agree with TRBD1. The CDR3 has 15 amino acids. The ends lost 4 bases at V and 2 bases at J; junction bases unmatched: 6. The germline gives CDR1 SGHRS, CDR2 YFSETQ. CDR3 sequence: CASSIGQVAYNEQFF. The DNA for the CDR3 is TGCGCCAGCAGCATAGGACAGGTCGCCTACAATGAGCAGTTCTTC.

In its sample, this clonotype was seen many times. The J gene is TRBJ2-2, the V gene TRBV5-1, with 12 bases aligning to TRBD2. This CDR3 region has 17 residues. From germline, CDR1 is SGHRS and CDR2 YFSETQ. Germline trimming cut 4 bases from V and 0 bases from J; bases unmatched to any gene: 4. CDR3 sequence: CASSLTSGRPNTGELFF. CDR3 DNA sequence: TGCGCCAGCAGCCTAACTAGCGGGAGGCCGAACACCGGGGAGCTGTTTTTT.